One and the same sample provided the 31 T cell receptor beta chains below, sequenced in a study of blood T cell repertoires in COVID-19. Assay: immunoSEQ multiplex PCR; the TCRdb copy retains only in-frame clones and omits some. Counted here are roughly 220,000 clones, 80% to 85% occurring once; the ten biggest clones make up 6.8%. Sequencing input: PBMCs or T cells enriched from blood (not recorded which). These receptor sequences come from a woman between 40 and 55 years old who had recovered from COVID-19.

The chain uses TRBV18 and TRBJ2-1; 11 bases are a match to TRBD1. The CDR3 length is 16 residues. Trimming cost V 3 bases and J 7 bases; bases outside gene matches: 8. Germline V gene data show CDR1 as KGHSH and CDR2 as LQKENI. CDR3 in DNA: TGTGCCAGCTCACCGGCCGGGACAGGGGGTTTTAATGAGCAGTTCTTC. Translated, it gives CASSPAGTGGFNEQFF.

The V call is TRBV6-2 or TRBV6-3, the J call TRBJ2-1, with no clear D. Germline V gene data show CDR1 as MNHEY and CDR2 as SVGEGT. V gave up 2 bases and J gave up 8 bases, with 7 bases separating them. The CDR3 sequence is 12 residues long. The CDR3 nucleotides read TGTGCCAGCAGTTACGTCCGGTATGAGCAGTTCTTC. Translated, it gives CASSYVRYEQFF.

This clone occurred once. The chain has TRBV6-6 and TRBJ2-7; D may be TRBD2 (6 bases). The CDR3 length is 14 residues. Per germline, CDR1 MNHNY and CDR2 SVGAGI (reference sequence). V lost 4 bases and J 1 base, leaving 11 bases between the germline ends. The CDR3 here is CASSSPGTSYEQYF. The CDR3 DNA is TGTGCCAGCAGTTCCCCCGGGACTTCCTACGAGCAGTACTTC.

CDR3 in amino acids: CASKQGVITGELFF. CDR3 sequence (DNA): TGTGCCAGCAAACAGGGGGTAATAACCGGGGAGCTGTTTTTT. The V gene is TRBV11-3, the J gene TRBJ2-2; the match to TRBD1 covers 8 bases. Germline V gene sequence: CDR1 SGHNT, CDR2 YENEEA. V gave up 7 bases and J gave up 5 bases; unmatched junction bases: 6. This CDR3 spans 14 amino acids.

This clone has at least ten counts. The chain is built from TRBV9 and TRBJ1-6; 7 nucleotides line up with TRBD1. Germline-derived CDR1 and CDR2 are SGDLS and YYNGEE. The trim removed 0 bases at V and 7 bases at J, leaving 13 bases unmatched. This CDR3 comprises 18 residues. The CDR3 sequence is CASSVGPHPGDSNSPLHF. As DNA, the CDR3 is TGTGCCAGCAGCGTAGGACCTCACCCCGGGGACAGCAATTCACCCCTCCACTTT.

This clone appeared once. The rearrangement uses TRBV3-1 (or the pseudogene TRBV3-2) and TRBJ2-2; 9 bases are shared with TRBD2. CDR3 size: 16 residues. Germline CDR1 reads LGHDT; CDR2 reads YNNKEL (reference sequence). V dropped 7 bases and J dropped 5; count of bases not matched to a gene: 11. CDR3 in amino acids: CASNGGLAGITGELFF. CDR3 coding DNA: TGTGCCAGCAATGGGGGCCTAGCGGGAATTACCGGGGAGCTGTTTTTT.

The chain links TRBV2 to TRBJ1-6, with D possibly TRBD1 on 6 matching bases. The germline V and J ends were trimmed by 6 bases and 10 bases, with 16 bases remaining between them. Looked up from germline, CDR1 is SNHLY and CDR2 is FYNNEI. The CDR3 has 14 residues. CDR3 amino acids: CASRILDSSSPLHF. The CDR3 DNA sequence: TGTGCCAGCAGAATATTGGACAGCTCCTCACCCCTCCACTTT. Combining the CDR3 with reference TRBV2 and TRBJ1-6 gives the whole variable domain EPEVTQTPSHQVTQMGQEVILRCVPISNHLYFYWYRQILGQKVEFLVSFYNNEISEKSEIFDDQFSVERPDGSNFTLKIRSTKLEDSAMYFCASRILDSSSPLHFGNGTRLTVT.

The rearrangement uses TRBV28 and TRBJ1-1; no firm D call. Looked up from germline, CDR1 is MDHEN and CDR2 is SYDVKM. Trimming cost V 8 bases and J 3 bases, with 10 bases left between them. This CDR3 has 12 residues. DNA for the CDR3: TGTGCCAGCTGTCTGAGGGACACTGAAGCTTTCTTT. Protein: CASCLRDTEAFF.

The rearrangement links TRBV13 to TRBJ1-1; 10 positions match TRBD1. Germline CDR1 and CDR2: PRHDT and FYEKMQ (reference sequence). This CDR3 region has 14 residues. Trimming removed 5 bases from V and 5 bases from J; junction bases left unmatched: 5. CDR3 sequence (DNA): TGTGCCAGCAGCCCGCGGGACAGGGGTACTGAAGCTTTCTTT. This translates into CASSPRDRGTEAFF.

The chain couples TRBV27 to TRBJ1-6; D is possibly TRBD1 (5 bases). The CDR3 length is 16 residues. V was clipped by 6 bases and J by 0 bases, with 12 bases between them. Germline-derived CDR1 and CDR2 are MNHEY and SMNVEV (reference sequence). The DNA for the CDR3 is TGTGCCAGCAGACGACAGTTAAGCTCCTATAATTCACCCCTCCACTTT. It is translated as CASRRQLSSYNSPLHF.

This sequence joins TRBV7-9 and TRBJ2-2, with TRBD1 matching over 7 bases. There are 14 residues in the CDR3. The V gene's germline CDR1 is SEHNR and CDR2 FQNEAQ (reference sequence). V shed 5 bases and J 7 bases; nucleotides not matched to a gene: 7. The CDR3 bases are TGTGCCAGCAGCCGGAGACAGGGCAGCGGGGAGCTGTTTTTT. Translation gives CASSRRQGSGELFF.

The rearrangement joins TRBV6-1 to TRBJ1-2, with no clear D. Germline assignment: CDR1 MNHNS and CDR2 SASEGT. This CDR3 has 12 amino acids. Trimming cost V 3 bases and J 8 bases, with 10 bases left between them. CDR3 sequence (DNA): TGTGCCAGCAGTGACCCGACTTGGGGCTACACCTTC. Encoded protein: CASSDPTWGYTF.

The chain is built from TRBV19 and TRBJ2-5; D may be TRBD2 (6 bases). This CDR3 comprises 14 residues. CDR1 is LNHDA, CDR2 SQIVND, per germline (reference sequence). Trimming pared 1 base from V and 5 bases from J, leaving 11 bases between. Here the CDR3 DNA reads TGTGCCAGTAGTATAGCGGCGGGAATGGAGACCCAGTACTTC. Protein sequence: CASSIAAGMETQYF.

The chain employs TRBV6-5 and TRBJ1-4, with D possibly TRBD1 on 5 matching bases. The CDR3 contains 14 residues. Between the trimmed V and J ends, which lost 7 bases and 4 bases, there was a span of 13 bases. Germline CDR1 MNHEY, CDR2 SVGAGI. The CDR3 is CASTSDRNNEKLFF. In nucleotides, the CDR3 is TGTGCCAGCACCTCTGACAGAAATAATGAAAAACTGTTTTTT.

This clone is a singleton in its sample. The chain joins TRBV4-1 to TRBJ2-2; TRBD2 is a possible D gene (5 bases). Trimming pared 2 bases from V and 7 bases from J, leaving 11 bases between. The germline V gene encodes CDR1 MGHRA and CDR2 YSYEKL. This CDR3 has 14 residues. CDR3 sequence: CASSQLAWSGELFF. The CDR3, as DNA: TGCGCCAGCAGCCAACTAGCTTGGAGCGGGGAGCTGTTTTTT.

The V gene is TRBV6-6, the J gene TRBJ1-5; 8 positions agree with TRBD1. Germline V gene data show CDR1 as MNHNY and CDR2 as SVGAGI (reference sequence). V lost 6 bases to trimming and J lost 3 bases; unmatched junction nucleotides: 4. This CDR3 is built from 14 residues. CDR3 loop: CASRLTGVNQPQHF. DNA for the CDR3: TGTGCCAGCAGATTGACAGGGGTCAATCAGCCCCAGCATTTT.

The V and J genes are TRBV19 and TRBJ2-7; 11 bases line up with TRBD1. CDR1 and CDR2 (germline): LNHDA, SQIVND (reference sequence). V trimming: 6 bases; J trimming: 4 bases; junction bases outside the gene matches: 8. This CDR3 has 15 residues. The CDR3 sequence: CASSLTGQGAYEQYF. In DNA, the CDR3 is TGTGCCAGTAGCCTAACCGGACAGGGGGCATACGAGCAGTACTTC.

The gene calls are TRBV2 and TRBJ2-2, with 10 bases that match TRBD1. Per the germline V gene, CDR1 is SNHLY and CDR2 is FYNNEI. The CDR3 has 16 amino acids. With V trimmed by 3 bases and J by 3 bases, 4 bases remained unmatched. CDR3 region: CASSDWDRGHTGELFF. The CDR3 DNA follows: TGTGCCAGCAGTGACTGGGACAGGGGTCACACCGGGGAGCTGTTTTTT.

The gene calls are TRBV7-2 and TRBJ2-7; 11 nucleotides line up with TRBD2. Unmatched junction bases numbered 8, after V lost 5 bases and J lost 5 bases. CDR3 size: 15 residues. Germline lookup yields CDR1 SGHTA and CDR2 FQGNSA. Written as DNA, the CDR3 is TGTGCCAGCAGCACGCGGACTAGCGGGTTCCACGAGCAGTACTTC. Its protein is CASSTRTSGFHEQYF.

V is TRBV19 and J is TRBJ1-1, with D possibly being TRBD1 (6 bases). Per germline, CDR1 LNHDA and CDR2 SQIVND (reference sequence). The ends were cut back, 4 bases at V and 0 bases at J, with 24 bases in the middle. CDR3 length: 19 amino acids. The DNA for the CDR3 is TGTGCCAGTAGTACCCAGCGGGGGGCAGGAAACATAATGAACACTGAAGCTTTCTTT. Its protein is CASSTQRGAGNIMNTEAFF.

This CDR3 reads CASSIIRPGQKPDVYGYTF. In nucleotides, the CDR3 is TGTGCCAGTAGTATAATAAGACCGGGACAGAAACCTGACGTCTATGGCTACACCTTC. The J gene is TRBJ1-2, the V gene TRBV19; 7 bases agree with TRBD1. The CDR3 spans 19 residues. Trimming cost V 2 bases and J 4 bases; bases outside gene matches: 19. In germline, CDR1 is LNHDA, CDR2 SQIVND (reference sequence).

The chain combines TRBV5-1 with TRBJ1-1; the D gene is possibly TRBD1 (5 bases). The CDR3 length is 14 residues. V shed 4 bases and J shed 0 bases, with 10 bases lying between them. Germline V gene lookup returns CDR1 SGHRS and CDR2 YFSETQ. The CDR3 here is CASSRTTMNTEAFF. DNA for the CDR3: TGCGCCAGCAGCCGGACAACTATGAACACTGAAGCTTTCTTT.

This chain joins TRBV6-4 and TRBJ1-2; TRBD1 agrees at 9 bases. From germline, CDR1 is MRHNA and CDR2 SNTAGT. After removal of 3 bases from V and 6 bases from J, the junction contained 5 bases not matched to a gene. The CDR3 consists of 14 residues. The CDR3 here is CASSESGTGNGYTF. The CDR3 nucleotides read TGTGCCAGCAGTGAATCCGGGACAGGGAATGGCTACACCTTC.

This sequence joins TRBV12-3 or TRBV12-4 and TRBJ1-2, with 9 bases fitting TRBD1. The CDR3 has 13 residues. V shed 4 bases and J 7 bases; nucleotides not matched to a gene: 4. CDR3 region: CASSWGQGAGYTF. The CDR3 DNA reads as TGTGCCAGCAGTTGGGGACAGGGCGCTGGCTACACCTTC.

V is TRBV3-1 (or the pseudogene TRBV3-2) and J is TRBJ1-1; tentatively, D is TRBD1 (5 bases). The V and J ends lost 2 bases and 1 base respectively, with 20 bases between them. Germline-derived CDR1 and CDR2 are LGHDT and YNNKEL (reference sequence). CDR3 length: 18 residues. The CDR3 DNA reads as TGTGCCAGCAGCCAATCTTTCACTCCTAAAGGGGAGAACACTGAAGCTTTCTTT. It encodes CASSQSFTPKGENTEAFF.

This clone was picked up one time. The chain recombines TRBV28 with TRBJ2-7; no clear D gene. Germline-derived CDR1 and CDR2 are MDHEN and SYDVKM. The CDR3 runs to 17 residues. Trimming left V 3 bases short and J 0 bases short, with 18 bases between. CDR3 DNA: TGTGCCAGCAGTTTCGGGTTTCAGCCTTTCCCCTCCTACGAGCAGTACTTC. Amino acids: CASSFGFQPFPSYEQYF.

The V and J genes are TRBV2 and TRBJ1-1, with D tentatively TRBD1 (5 bases). Germline CDR1 reads SNHLY; CDR2 reads FYNNEI. CDR3 length: 15 residues. V lost 7 bases and J 1 base, leaving 16 bases between the germline ends. This CDR3 is CASTLGTVGNTEAFF. DNA for the CDR3: TGTGCCAGCACCCTCGGGACTGTGGGGAACACTGAAGCTTTCTTT.

The chain links TRBV9 to TRBJ2-1, with 8 bases identical to TRBD1. This CDR3 is 14 amino acids long. Looked up from germline, CDR1 is SGDLS and CDR2 is YYNGEE. The V gene end was trimmed by 5 bases and the J gene end by 6 bases; junction bases not matched to a gene: 7. The DNA of the CDR3 is TGTGCCAGCAGTAGACAGGGGTTGAGCAATGAGCAGTTCTTC. Its protein is CASSRQGLSNEQFF.

The V gene is TRBV4-1, the J gene TRBJ2-1; tentatively, D is TRBD2 (6 bases). This CDR3 region has 14 residues. V shed 5 bases and J shed 5 bases, with 13 bases lying between them. Germline V gene sequence: CDR1 MGHRA, CDR2 YSYEKL. The CDR3 DNA sequence: TGCGCCAGCAGCAATAGCGGAAGAAACAATGAGCAGTTCTTC. Amino acids: CASSNSGRNNEQFF.

This clone came up once. The CDR3 region has the DNA TGTGCCAGCAGCCCCCTGGAGGGCTCCTATGGCTACACCTTC. It encodes CASSPLEGSYGYTF. The V call is TRBV3-1 (or the pseudogene TRBV3-2), the J call TRBJ1-2; D remains unclear. Trimming took 4 bases from V and 4 from J, leaving 13 bases between them. Germline CDR1 reads LGHDT; CDR2 reads YNNKEL (reference sequence). There are 14 residues in the CDR3.

The chain combines TRBV18 with TRBJ1-1, with a tentative D call TRBD1 (6 bases). Germline V gene data show CDR1 as KGHSH and CDR2 as LQKENI. This CDR3 spans 14 amino acids. V lost 4 bases and J lost 0, with 9 bases in between. CDR3 sequence (DNA): TGTGCCAGCTCACTTCAGGGGATGAACACTGAAGCTTTCTTT. Its protein is CASSLQGMNTEAFF.